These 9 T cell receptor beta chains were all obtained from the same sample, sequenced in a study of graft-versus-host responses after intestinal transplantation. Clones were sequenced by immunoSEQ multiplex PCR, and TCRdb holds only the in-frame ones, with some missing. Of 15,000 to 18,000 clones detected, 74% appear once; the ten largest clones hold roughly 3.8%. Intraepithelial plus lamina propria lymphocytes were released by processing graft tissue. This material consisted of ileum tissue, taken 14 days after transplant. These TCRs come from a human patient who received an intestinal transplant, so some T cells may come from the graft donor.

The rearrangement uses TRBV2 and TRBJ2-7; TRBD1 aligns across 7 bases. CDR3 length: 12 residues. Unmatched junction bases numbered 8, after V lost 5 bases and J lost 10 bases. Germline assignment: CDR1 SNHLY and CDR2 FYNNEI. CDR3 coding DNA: TGTGCCAGCAGTTTCCGGGACAGTCGTCAGTACTTC. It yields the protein CASSFRDSRQYF. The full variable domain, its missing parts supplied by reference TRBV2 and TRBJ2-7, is EPEVTQTPSHQVTQMGQEVILRCVPISNHLYFYWYRQILGQKVEFLVSFYNNEISEKSEIFDDQFSVERPDGSNFTLKIRSTKLEDSAMYFCASSFRDSRQYFGPGTRLTVT.

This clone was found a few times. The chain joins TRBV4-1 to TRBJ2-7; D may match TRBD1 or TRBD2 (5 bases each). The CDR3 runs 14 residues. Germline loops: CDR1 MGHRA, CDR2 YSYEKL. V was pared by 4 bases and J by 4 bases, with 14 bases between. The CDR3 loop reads CASSLPGRSYEQYF. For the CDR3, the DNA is TGCGCCAGCAGCCTCCCGGGACGATCATACGAGCAGTACTTC.

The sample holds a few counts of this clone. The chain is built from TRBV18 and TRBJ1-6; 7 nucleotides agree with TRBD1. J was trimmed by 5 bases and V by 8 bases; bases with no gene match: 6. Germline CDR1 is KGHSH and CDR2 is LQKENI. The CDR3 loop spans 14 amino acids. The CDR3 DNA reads TGTGCCAGCCATCAGGGGGTAAATAATTCACCCCTCCACTTT. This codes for CASHQGVNNSPLHF.

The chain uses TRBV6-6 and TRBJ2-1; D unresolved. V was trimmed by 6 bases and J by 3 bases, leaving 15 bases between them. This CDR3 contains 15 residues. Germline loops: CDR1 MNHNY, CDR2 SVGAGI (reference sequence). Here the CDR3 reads CASRQRLYNYNEQFF. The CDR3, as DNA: TGTGCCAGCAGACAACGACTTTACAACTACAATGAGCAGTTCTTC.

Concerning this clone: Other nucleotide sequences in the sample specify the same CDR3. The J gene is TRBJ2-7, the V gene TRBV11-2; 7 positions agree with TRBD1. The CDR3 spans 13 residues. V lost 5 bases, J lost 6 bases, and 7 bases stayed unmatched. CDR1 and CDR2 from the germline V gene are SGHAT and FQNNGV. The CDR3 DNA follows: TGTGCCAGCAGCCGAACTACAGGGGCCGAGCAGTACTTC. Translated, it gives CASSRTTGAEQYF.

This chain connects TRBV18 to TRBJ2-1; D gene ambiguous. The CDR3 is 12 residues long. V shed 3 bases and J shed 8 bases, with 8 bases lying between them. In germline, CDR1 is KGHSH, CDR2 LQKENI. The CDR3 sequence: CASSPLADEQFF. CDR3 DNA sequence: TGTGCCAGCTCACCGTTAGCCGATGAGCAGTTCTTC.

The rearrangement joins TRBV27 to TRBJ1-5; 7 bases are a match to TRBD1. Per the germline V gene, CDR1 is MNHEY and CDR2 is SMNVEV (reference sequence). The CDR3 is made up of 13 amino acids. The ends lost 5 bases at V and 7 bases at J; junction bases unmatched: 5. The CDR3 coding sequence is TGTGCCAGCAGTCCACAGGGGTGGCAGCCCCAGCATTTT. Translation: CASSPQGWQPQHF.

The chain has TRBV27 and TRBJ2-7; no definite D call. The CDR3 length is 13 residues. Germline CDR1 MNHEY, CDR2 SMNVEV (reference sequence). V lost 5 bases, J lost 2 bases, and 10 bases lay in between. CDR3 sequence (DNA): TGTGCCAGCAGTCGGACGTTCACCTACGAGCAGTACTTC. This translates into CASSRTFTYEQYF.

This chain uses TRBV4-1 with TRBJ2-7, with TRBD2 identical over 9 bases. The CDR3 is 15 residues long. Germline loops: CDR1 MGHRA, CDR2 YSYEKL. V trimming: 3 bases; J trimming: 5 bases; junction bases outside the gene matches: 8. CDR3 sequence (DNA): TGCGCCAGCAGCCACCTGGGACTAGCTTCCCACGAGCAGTACTTC. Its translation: CASSHLGLASHEQYF.